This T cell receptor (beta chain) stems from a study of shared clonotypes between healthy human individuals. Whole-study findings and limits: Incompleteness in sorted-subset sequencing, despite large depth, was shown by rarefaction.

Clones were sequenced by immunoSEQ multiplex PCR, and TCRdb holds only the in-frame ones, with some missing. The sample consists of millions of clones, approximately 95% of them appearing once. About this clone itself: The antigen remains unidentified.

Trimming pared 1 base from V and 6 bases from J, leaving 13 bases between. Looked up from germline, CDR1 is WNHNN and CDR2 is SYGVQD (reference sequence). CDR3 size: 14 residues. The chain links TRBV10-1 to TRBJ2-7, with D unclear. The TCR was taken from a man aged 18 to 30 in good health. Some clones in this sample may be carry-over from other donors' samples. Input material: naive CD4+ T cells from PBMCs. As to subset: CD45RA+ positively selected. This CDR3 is CASSEYYPEAEQYF. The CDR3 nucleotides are TGCGCCAGCAGTGAGTACTACCCCGAGGCCGAGCAGTACTTC.